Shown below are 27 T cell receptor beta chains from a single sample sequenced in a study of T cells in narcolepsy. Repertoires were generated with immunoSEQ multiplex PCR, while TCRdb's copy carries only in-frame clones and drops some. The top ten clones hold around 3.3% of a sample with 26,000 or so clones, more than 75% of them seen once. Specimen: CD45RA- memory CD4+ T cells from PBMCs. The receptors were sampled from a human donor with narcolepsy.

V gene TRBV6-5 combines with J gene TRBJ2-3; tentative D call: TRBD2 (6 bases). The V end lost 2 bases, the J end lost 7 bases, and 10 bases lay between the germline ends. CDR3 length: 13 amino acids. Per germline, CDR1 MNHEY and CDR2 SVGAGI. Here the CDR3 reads CASSYPGGNTQYF. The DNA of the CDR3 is TGTGCCAGCAGTTACCCCGGGGGAAATACGCAGTATTTT.

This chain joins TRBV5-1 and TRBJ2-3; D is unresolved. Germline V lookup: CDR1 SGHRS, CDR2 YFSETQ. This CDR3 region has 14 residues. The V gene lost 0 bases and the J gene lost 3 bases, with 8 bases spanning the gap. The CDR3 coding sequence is TGCGCCAGCAGCTTGGAACGGGTTACAGATACGCAGTATTTT. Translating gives CASSLERVTDTQYF.

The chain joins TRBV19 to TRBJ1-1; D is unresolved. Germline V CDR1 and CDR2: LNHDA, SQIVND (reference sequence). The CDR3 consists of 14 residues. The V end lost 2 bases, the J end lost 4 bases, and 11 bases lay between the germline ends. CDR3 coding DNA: TGTGCCAGTAGTATAAGGTGGACGAGCACTGAAGCTTTCTTT. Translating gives CASSIRWTSTEAFF.

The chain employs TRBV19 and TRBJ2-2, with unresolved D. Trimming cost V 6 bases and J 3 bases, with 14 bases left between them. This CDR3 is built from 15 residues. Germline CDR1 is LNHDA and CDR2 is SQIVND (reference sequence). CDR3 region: CASRSLGLDTGELFF. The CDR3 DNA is TGTGCCAGTAGAAGCCTCGGTTTGGACACCGGGGAGCTGTTTTTT.

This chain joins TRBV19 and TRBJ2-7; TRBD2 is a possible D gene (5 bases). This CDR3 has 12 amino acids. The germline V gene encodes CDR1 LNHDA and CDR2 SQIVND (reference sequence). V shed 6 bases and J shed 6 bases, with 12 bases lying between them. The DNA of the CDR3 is TGTGCCAGTAGCCCCCTTGCGGGCGAGCAGTACTTC. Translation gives CASSPLAGEQYF.

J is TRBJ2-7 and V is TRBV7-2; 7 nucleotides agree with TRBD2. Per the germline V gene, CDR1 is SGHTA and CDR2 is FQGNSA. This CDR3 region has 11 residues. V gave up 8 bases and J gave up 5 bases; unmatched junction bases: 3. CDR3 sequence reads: CASGLVDEQYF. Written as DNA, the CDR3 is TGTGCCAGCGGACTAGTCGACGAGCAGTACTTC.

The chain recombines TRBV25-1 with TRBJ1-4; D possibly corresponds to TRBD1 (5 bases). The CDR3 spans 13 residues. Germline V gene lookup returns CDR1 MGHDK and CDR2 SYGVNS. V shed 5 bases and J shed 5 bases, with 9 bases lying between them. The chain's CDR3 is CASSSRGNEKLFF. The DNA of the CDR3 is TGTGCCAGCAGTTCTCGGGGGAATGAAAAACTGTTTTTT.

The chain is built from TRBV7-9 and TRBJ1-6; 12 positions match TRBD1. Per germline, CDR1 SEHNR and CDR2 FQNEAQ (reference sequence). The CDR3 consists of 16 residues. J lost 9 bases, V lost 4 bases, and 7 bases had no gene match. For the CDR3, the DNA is TGTGCCAGCAGCTGGGGACAGGGGGCGCTTGCTTCACCCCTCCACTTT. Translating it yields CASSWGQGALASPLHF.

This CDR3 is CASRGTGRYEQYF. The CDR3 DNA is TGTGCCAGCCGAGGGACAGGGAGATACGAGCAGTACTTC. The J gene is TRBJ2-7, the V gene TRBV7-8; the match to TRBD1 covers 9 bases. Looked up from germline, CDR1 is SGHVS and CDR2 is FQNEAQ. This CDR3 is 13 amino acids long. J was trimmed by 4 bases and V by 8 bases; bases with no gene match: 6.

The chain's CDR3 is CASSLRQSPYGYTF. CDR3 sequence (DNA): TGTGCCAGCAGCTTAAGACAGTCCCCCTATGGCTACACCTTC. V usage is TRBV11-1 and J usage is TRBJ1-2, with D possibly being TRBD1 (5 bases). From germline, CDR1 is SGHAT and CDR2 FQDESV (reference sequence). This CDR3 is built from 14 residues. The V gene lost 2 bases and the J gene lost 4 bases, with 11 bases spanning the gap. Variable domain in full (rest from reference TRBV11-1 and TRBJ1-2): EAEVAQSPRYKITEKSQAVAFWCDPISGHATLYWYRQILGQGPELLVQFQDESVVDDSQLPKDRFSAERLKGVDSTLKIQPAELGDSAMYLCASSLRQSPYGYTFGSGTRLTVV.

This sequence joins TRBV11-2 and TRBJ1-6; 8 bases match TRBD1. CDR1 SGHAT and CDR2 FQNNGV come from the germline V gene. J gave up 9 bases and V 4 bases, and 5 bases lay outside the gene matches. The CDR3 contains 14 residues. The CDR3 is CASSSDRVGSPLHF. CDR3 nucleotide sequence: TGTGCCAGCAGCTCGGACAGGGTGGGTTCACCCCTCCACTTT.

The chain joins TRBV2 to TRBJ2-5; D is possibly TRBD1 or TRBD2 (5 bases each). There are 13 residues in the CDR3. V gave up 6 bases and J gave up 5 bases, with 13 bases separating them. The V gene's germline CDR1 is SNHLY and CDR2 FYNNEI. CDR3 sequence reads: CASSTSGAETQYF. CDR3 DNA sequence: TGTGCCAGCAGCACTAGTGGGGCGGAGACCCAGTACTTC.

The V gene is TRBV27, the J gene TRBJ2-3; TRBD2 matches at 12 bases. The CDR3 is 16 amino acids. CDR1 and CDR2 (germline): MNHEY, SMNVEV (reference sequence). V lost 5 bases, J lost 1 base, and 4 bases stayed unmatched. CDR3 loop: CASSTRLAGGTDTQYF. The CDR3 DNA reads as TGTGCCAGCAGTACACGACTAGCGGGGGGCACAGATACGCAGTATTTT.

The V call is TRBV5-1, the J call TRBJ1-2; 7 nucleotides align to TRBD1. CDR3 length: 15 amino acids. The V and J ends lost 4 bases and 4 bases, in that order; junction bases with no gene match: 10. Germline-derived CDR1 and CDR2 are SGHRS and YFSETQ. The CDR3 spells CASSPGPEGAYGYTF. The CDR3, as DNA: TGCGCCAGCAGCCCGGGACCTGAGGGGGCCTATGGCTACACCTTC.

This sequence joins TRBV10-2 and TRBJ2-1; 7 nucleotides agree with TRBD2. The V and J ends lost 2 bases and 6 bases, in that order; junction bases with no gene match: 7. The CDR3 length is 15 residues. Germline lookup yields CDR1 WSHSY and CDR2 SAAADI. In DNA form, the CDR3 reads TGCGCCAGCAGTGAGCTAGCGGACTGGGTCAATGAGCAGTTCTTC. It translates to CASSELADWVNEQFF.

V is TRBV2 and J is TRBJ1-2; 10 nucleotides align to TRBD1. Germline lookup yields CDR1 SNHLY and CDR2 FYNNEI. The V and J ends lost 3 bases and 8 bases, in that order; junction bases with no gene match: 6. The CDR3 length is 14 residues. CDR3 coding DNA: TGTGCCAGCAGTGATAGGGGACAGGGGAGGGGCTACACCTTC. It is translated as CASSDRGQGRGYTF.

The CDR3 DNA is TGTGCCAGCAGCTGGATCAGGGATTCACCCCTCCACTTT. Translated, it gives CASSWIRDSPLHF. The V and J genes are TRBV5-6 and TRBJ1-6; D may be TRBD1 (5 bases). The CDR3 spans 13 residues. The V gene lost 3 bases and the J gene lost 8 bases, with 9 bases spanning the gap. The V gene's germline CDR1 is SGHDT and CDR2 YYEEEE.

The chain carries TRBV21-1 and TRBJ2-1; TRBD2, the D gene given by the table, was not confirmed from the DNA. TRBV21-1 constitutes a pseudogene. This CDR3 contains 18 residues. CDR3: CASSAILAGVNPYNEQFF. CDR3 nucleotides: TGTGCCAGCAGCGCAATACTAGCGGGGGTGAACCCCTACAATGAGCAGTTCTTC.

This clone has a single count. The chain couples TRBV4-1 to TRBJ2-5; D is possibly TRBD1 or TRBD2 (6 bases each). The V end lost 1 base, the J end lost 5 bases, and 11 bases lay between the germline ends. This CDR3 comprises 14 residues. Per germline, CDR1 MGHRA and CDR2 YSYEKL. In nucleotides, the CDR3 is TGCGCCAGCAGCCAAGGGGGGGCCGGGGAGACCCAGTACTTC. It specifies CASSQGGAGETQYF.

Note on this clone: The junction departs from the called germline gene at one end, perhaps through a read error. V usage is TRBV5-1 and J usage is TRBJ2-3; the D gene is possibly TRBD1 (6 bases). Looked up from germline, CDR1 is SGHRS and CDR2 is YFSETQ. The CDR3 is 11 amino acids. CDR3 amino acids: CASSLGGSRHF. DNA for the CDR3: TGCGCCAGCAGCTTAGGGGGTAGCAGGCATTTT. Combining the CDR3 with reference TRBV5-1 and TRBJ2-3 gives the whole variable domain KAGVTQTPRYLIKTRGQQVTLSCSPISGHRSVSWYQQTPGQGLQFLFEYFSETQRNKGNFPGRFSGRQFSNSRSEMNVSTLELGDSALYLCASSLGGSRHFGPGTRLTVL.

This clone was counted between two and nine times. DNA for the CDR3: TGTGCCAGCAGTCGAGAGACAGATACGCAGTATTTT. Amino acids: CASSRETDTQYF. The rearrangement links TRBV2 to TRBJ2-3, with D unclear. CDR1 is SNHLY and CDR2 is FYNNEI in the germline V gene. Trimming removed 5 bases from V and 3 bases from J, with 6 bases in between. The CDR3 consists of 12 residues. The full variable domain, with the rest looked up from reference TRBV2 and TRBJ2-3, is EPEVTQTPSHQVTQMGQEVILRCVPISNHLYFYWYRQILGQKVEFLVSFYNNEISEKSEIFDDQFSVERPDGSNFTLKIRSTKLEDSAMYFCASSRETDTQYFGPGTRLTVL.

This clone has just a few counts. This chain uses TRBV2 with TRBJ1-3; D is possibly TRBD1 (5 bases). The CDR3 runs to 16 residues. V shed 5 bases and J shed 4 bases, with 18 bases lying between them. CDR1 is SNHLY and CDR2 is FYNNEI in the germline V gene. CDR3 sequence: CASSPLGAGAGNTIYF. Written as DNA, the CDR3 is TGTGCCAGCAGTCCTCTCGGGGCTGGAGCGGGAAACACCATATATTTT.

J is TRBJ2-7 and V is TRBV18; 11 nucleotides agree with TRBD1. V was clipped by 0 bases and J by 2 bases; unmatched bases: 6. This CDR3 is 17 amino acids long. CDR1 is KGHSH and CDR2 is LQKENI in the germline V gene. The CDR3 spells CASSPPRGQGGTYEQYF. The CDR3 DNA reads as TGTGCCAGCTCACCACCCCGGGGACAGGGGGGAACCTACGAGCAGTACTTC.

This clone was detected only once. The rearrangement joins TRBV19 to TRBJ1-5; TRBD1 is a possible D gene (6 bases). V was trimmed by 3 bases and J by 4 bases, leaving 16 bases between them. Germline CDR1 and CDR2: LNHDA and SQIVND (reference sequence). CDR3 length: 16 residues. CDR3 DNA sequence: TGTGCCAGTAGTATCAACAGGGTTCCCGCAAATCAGCCCCAGCATTTT. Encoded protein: CASSINRVPANQPQHF.

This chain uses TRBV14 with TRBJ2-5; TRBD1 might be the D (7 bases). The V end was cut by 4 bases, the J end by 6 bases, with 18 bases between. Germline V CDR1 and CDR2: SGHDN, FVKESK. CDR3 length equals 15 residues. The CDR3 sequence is CASSRGSGGRKTQYF. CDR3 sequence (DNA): TGTGCCAGCAGCCGGGGCTCAGGGGGGCGAAAGACCCAGTACTTC.

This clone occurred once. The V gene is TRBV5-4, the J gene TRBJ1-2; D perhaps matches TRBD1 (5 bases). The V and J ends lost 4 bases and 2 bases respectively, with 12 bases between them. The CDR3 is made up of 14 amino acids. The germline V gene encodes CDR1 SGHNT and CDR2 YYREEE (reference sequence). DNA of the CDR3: TGTGCCAGCAGCCAACAGGATTCGAACTATGGCTACACCTTC. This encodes CASSQQDSNYGYTF. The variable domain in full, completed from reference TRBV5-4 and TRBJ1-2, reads ETGVTQSPTHLIKTRGQQVTLRCSSQSGHNTVSWYQQALGQGPQFIFQYYREEENGRGNFPPRFSGLQFPNYSSELNVNALELDDSALYLCASSQQDSNYGYTFGSGTRLTVV.

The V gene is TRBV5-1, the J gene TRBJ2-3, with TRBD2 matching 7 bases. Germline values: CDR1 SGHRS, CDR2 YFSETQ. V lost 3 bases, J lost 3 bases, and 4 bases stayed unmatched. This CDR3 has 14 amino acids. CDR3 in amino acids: CASSSIGGTDTQYF. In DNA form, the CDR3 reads TGCGCCAGCAGCTCGATCGGGGGGACAGATACGCAGTATTTT.